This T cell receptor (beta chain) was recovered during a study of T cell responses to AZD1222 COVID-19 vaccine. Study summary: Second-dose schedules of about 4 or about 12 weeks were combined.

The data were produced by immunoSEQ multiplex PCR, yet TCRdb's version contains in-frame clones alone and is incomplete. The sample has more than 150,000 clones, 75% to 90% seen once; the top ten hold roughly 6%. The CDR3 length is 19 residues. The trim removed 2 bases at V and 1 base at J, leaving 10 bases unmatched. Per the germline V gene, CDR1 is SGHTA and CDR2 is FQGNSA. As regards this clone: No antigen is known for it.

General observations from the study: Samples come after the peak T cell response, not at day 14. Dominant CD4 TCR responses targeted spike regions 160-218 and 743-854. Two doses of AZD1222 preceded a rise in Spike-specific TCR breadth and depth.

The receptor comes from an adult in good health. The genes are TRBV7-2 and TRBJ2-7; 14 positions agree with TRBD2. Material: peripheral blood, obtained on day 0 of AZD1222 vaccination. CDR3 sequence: CASSLSVGLAGVWSYEQYF. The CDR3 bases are TGTGCCAGCAGCTTATCCGTGGGACTAGCGGGAGTATGGTCCTACGAGCAGTACTTC.